This entry concerns a single T cell receptor (beta chain). Trimming cost V 11 bases and J 4 bases, with 12 bases left between them. Germline values: CDR1 WSHSY, CDR2 SAAADI. The CDR3 is 11 amino acids. These data come from a study of blood T cell repertoires in COVID-19. At the level of the study: Acute and convalescent COVID-19 samples came from the United States, Italy and Spain. Sources were T cells, B-cell-depleted T cells, or PBMCs; the material itself was cDNA or gDNA.

It was during active infection that Seattle patients were enrolled and then longitudinally followed. Study processing details: How many nucleated cells were present was estimated from reference gene primer amplification. Only in-frame clones appear in the TCRdb table, and some are missing; sequencing was by immunoSEQ multiplex PCR. V and J calls and clone size are those listed in that table; D and trimming were worked out from the DNA. The table has under 400,000 clones, 70% to 90% seen once. Material: peripheral blood. The receptor was derived from a young woman with COVID-19, enrolled during active disease. The V and J genes are TRBV10-2 and TRBJ2-7, with D possibly being TRBD2 (6 bases). Here the CDR3 DNA reads TGCGCCCTTTCGGAGGGGTACGAGCAGTACTTC. This gives the protein CALSEGYEQYF.